This is a list of T cell receptor beta chains from one sample in a study of shared clonotypes between healthy human individuals. Method: immunoSEQ multiplex PCR; TCRdb's copy keeps in-frame clones and lacks some. The table records some 2,000,000 clones, just under 95% of them present only once. Sequences were obtained from naive CD8+ T cells sorted from blood. Every receptor here comes from a man between 18 and 29 years old in good health. CDR3s include the opening cysteine and the closing phenylalanine or tryptophan. A D gene is named only where the DNA matches it firmly. A row's size may be missing; if present it is once, few, many or a size class.

j_call,v_call,clone_size,d_call,cdr3_nt,cdr3_aa
TRBJ2-7,TRBV4-1,-,TRBD2,TGCGCCAGCAGCCAAGATCCAAGCGGGACCTCCTACGAGCAGTACTTC,CASSQDPSGTSYEQYF
TRBJ2-7,TRBV27,-,-,TGTGCCAGCAGTATCGGAGGACCCTACGAGCAGTACTTC,CASSIGGPYEQYF
TRBJ2-7,TRBV13,-,-,TGTGCCAGCCTATTCCGGGACGGAGGCTACGAGCAGTACTTC,CASLFRDGGYEQYF
TRBJ1-1,TRBV5-1,-,TRBD1,TGCGCCAGCAGCTTGAGGGACAGCAACACTGAAGCTTTCTTT,CASSLRDSNTEAFF
TRBJ2-7,TRBV4-1,-,TRBD2,TGCGCCAGCAGCTTAAACGGGCTAGCGGCCTACGAGCAGTACTTC,CASSLNGLAAYEQYF
TRBJ2-5,TRBV7-9,-,-,TGTGCCAGCAGCCCACGGACAGGACTACAAGAGACCCAGTACTTC,CASSPRTGLQETQYF
TRBJ2-7,TRBV29-1,-,-,TGCAGCGTTGACGCCGGGGGAGAATCCTACGAGCAGTACTTC,CSVDAGGESYEQYF
TRBJ2-6,TRBV7-9,-,-,TGTGCCAGCAGCCGAGTGCGGAGCTCTGGGGCCAACGTCCTGACTTTC,CASSRVRSSGANVLTF
TRBJ2-7,TRBV10-1,-,-,TGCGCCAGCAGTGAGTCGATGGGTTACGAGCAGTACTTC,CASSESMGYEQYF
TRBJ2-7,TRBV27,-,-,TGTGCCAGCAGCGATACTAGCCGCAACAGCTACGAGCAGTACTTC,CASSDTSRNSYEQYF
TRBJ2-7,TRBV12-5,-,TRBD1,TGTGCTAGTGGTTTGGTAATACAGGGGAAGGGATCCGAGCAGTACTTC,CASGLVIQGKGSEQYF
TRBJ2-7,TRBV7-9,-,-,TGTGCCAGCAGCATCGACCGGACCTACGAGCAGTACTTC,CASSIDRTYEQYF
TRBJ2-1,TRBV28,-,TRBD1,TGTGCCAGCAAGGGGGCAGGTTGGGATGAGCAGTTCTTC,CASKGAGWDEQFF
TRBJ1-2,TRBV4-3,-,-,TGCGCCAGCAGCCAAGATAGGGGGGGTTTTAACTATGGCTACACCTTC,CASSQDRGGFNYGYTF
TRBJ2-5,TRBV6-5,-,-,TGTGCCAGCAGTTACGGGGCAGAAGAGACCCAGTACTTC,CASSYGAEETQYF
TRBJ2-5,TRBV4-1,-,-,TGCGCCAGCAGCTACCAAAGCGGGTTAGAGACCCAGTACTTC,CASSYQSGLETQYF
TRBJ1-5,TRBV19,-,-,TGTGCCAGTAGTATTCTGGGGACCGCGGGACAGCCCCAGCATTTT,CASSILGTAGQPQHF
TRBJ2-7,TRBV6-5,-,-,TGTGCCAGCAGTTACGACAGTGAGTACGAGCAGTACTTC,CASSYDSEYEQYF
TRBJ2-1,TRBV6-5,-,-,TGTGCCAGCAGTTCCGGGGCAGCTTACAATGAGCAGTTCTTC,CASSSGAAYNEQFF
TRBJ2-1,TRBV9,-,TRBD1,TGTGCCAGCAGTGCCGACAGGGGGCAACGTTACGATGAGCAGTTCTTC,CASSADRGQRYDEQFF
TRBJ2-2,TRBV5-1,-,TRBD2,TGCGCCAGCAGCTTGTTAGGACTAGCGGGAGCGGGCATTTCCGGGGAGCTGTTTTTT,CASSLLGLAGAGISGELFF
TRBJ1-5,TRBV19,-,-,TGTGCCGTCCGGGACACACAATATAGCAATCAGCCCCAGCATTTT,CAVRDTQYSNQPQHF
TRBJ1-3,TRBV7-9,-,-,TGTGCCAGCAGCTTATACCCAGGGACCCTATCCTCTGGAAACACCATATATTTT,CASSLYPGTLSSGNTIYF
TRBJ2-6,TRBV27,-,-,TGTGCCAGCAGCGCCATCAGGGTCGCTTGGTCCGGGGCCAACGTCCTGACTTTC,CASSAIRVAWSGANVLTF
TRBJ1-1,TRBV9,-,-,TGTGCCAGCAGCGTAGAATGGGGAACTGAAGCTTTCTTT,CASSVEWGTEAFF
TRBJ1-5,TRBV10-3,-,TRBD1,TGTGCCATCAGTGATACAGGGGAGGGACAGCCCCAGCATTTT,CAISDTGEGQPQHF
TRBJ1-1,TRBV2,-,-,TGTGCCAGCAGGGAGAACCTTCAGAAAAACACTGAAGCTTTCTTT,CASRENLQKNTEAFF
TRBJ2-7,TRBV9,-,TRBD2,TGTGCCAGCAGCGAGGCGGGAGAGGCCTCCTACGAGCAGTACTTC,CASSEAGEASYEQYF
TRBJ2-1,TRBV19,-,TRBD2,TGTGCCAGTAGTATAGATCCGGGACTAGCGTACAATGAGCAGTTCTTC,CASSIDPGLAYNEQFF
TRBJ2-5,TRBV4-1,-,TRBD1,TGCGCCAGCAGCCCGTTCCGTATGGACAGGGGAGGGGAGACCCAGTACTTC,CASSPFRMDRGGETQYF
TRBJ2-1,TRBV27,-,-,TGTGCCAGCAGTTTGTCCCCGGGGACCCCCTCCTACAATGAGCAGTTCTTC,CASSLSPGTPSYNEQFF
TRBJ2-3,TRBV20-1,-,TRBD1,TGCAGTGCACGGACAGGGACGCAGTATTTT,CSARTGTQYF
TRBJ2-5,TRBV27,-,TRBD2,TGTGCCAGCAGTCCTCCGGGACTAGCGGGGGGGCTTCGAGAGACCCAGTACTTC,CASSPPGLAGGLRETQYF
TRBJ1-2,TRBV13,-,-,TGTGCCAGCAGCTCTGGACAGTTCTATGGCTACACCTTC,CASSSGQFYGYTF
TRBJ2-5,TRBV9,-,TRBD2,TGTGCCAGCAGCGTAGGACCGACTAGCGCCTTACAAGAGACCCAGTACTTC,CASSVGPTSALQETQYF
TRBJ2-3,TRBV4-2,-,TRBD2,TGTGCCAGCAGCCAAGATCCCCTAGCGGGAGACGCAGGTACGCAGTATTTT,CASSQDPLAGDAGTQYF
TRBJ2-5,TRBV16,-,-,TGTGCCAGCAGCCAAACCAGAATAGAGACCCAGTACTTC,CASSQTRIETQYF
TRBJ1-5,TRBV4-3,once,-,TGCGCCAGCAGCCAAGATGACGGGGATGGCAATCAGCCCCAGCATTTT,CASSQDDGDGNQPQHF
TRBJ1-1,TRBV6-1,-,-,TGTGCCAGCAGTGGTGAGAACACTGAAGCTTTCTTT,CASSGENTEAFF